The sequence of this T cell receptor beta chain was determined in a study of lymphopenia after photon versus proton radiotherapy. Study results and caveats: Post-nadir TCR diversity decline inversely tracked overall survival among those who died. After the lymphocyte nadir, photon-treated repertoires showed oligoclonal expansion, especially of CD8+ Temra cells. Relative stability marked proton patients; photon patients lost diversity and naive cells.

With 0 bases removed from V and 5 bases from J, the gap between germline ends came to 9 bases. The germline V gene encodes CDR1 SGHRS and CDR2 YFSETQ. The CDR3 has 14 residues. As concerns this clone: The antigen remains undetermined. The same CDR3 also results from other DNA sequences found in this sample.

Sequenced by immunoSEQ multiplex PCR; TCRdb stores in-frame clones only, minus some. The repertoire includes roughly 32,000 clones, approximately 93% of them detected once, and 0.55% to 0.9% sits in the top ten. Sequences were derived from peripheral blood, sampled from a patient treated with photon-based radiotherapy. This TCR was recovered from a woman in her fifties or sixties with cholangiocarcinoma. J is TRBJ1-3 and V is TRBV5-1, with TRBD1 as a possible D gene (5 bases). The CDR3 here is CASSLGGGRNTIYF. The CDR3 DNA reads as TGCGCCAGCAGCTTGGGGGGCGGTAGAAACACCATATATTTT.